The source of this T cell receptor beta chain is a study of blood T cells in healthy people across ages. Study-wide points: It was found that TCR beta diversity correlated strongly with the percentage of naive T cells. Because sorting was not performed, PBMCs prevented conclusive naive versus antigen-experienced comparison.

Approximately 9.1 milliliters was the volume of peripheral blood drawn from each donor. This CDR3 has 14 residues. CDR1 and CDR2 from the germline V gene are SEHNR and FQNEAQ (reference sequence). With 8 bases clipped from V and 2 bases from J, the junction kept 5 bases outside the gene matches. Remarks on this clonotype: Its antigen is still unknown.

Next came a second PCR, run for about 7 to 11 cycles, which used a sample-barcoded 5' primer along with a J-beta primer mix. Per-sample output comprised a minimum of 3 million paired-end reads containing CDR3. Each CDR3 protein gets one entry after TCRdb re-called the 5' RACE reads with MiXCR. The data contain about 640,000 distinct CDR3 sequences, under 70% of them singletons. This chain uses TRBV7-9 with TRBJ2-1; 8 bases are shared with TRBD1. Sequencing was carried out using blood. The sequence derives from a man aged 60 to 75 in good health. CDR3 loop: CASAGQVPYNEQFF. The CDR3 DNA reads TGTGCCAGCGCGGGACAGGTCCCCTACAATGAGCAGTTCTTC.